The text below deals with one TCR beta chain. The sample originates from a study of Tregs in tolerant kidney transplant recipients. This CDR3 is 18 amino acids long. CDR1 is LGHNA and CDR2 is YNFKEQ in the germline V gene. Between the trimmed V and J ends, which lost 5 bases and 0 bases, there was a span of 19 bases. Generated by immunoSEQ multiplex PCR, the TCRdb table keeps only in-frame clones and is missing some. The data hold some 90,000 clones, with roughly nine tenths observed a single time. Sequenced: CD8+ T cells from blood. This sequence joins TRBV4-2 and TRBJ2-2; D is perhaps TRBD2 (6 bases). This TCR came from a human donor in good health. The DNA for the CDR3 is TGTGCCAGCAGCGGGCTCCGGACTTCTAGCGCGAACACCGGGGAGCTGTTTTTT. This codes for CASSGLRTSSANTGELFF.